A single sample is the source of the 18 T cell receptor beta chains below, sequenced in a study of blood T cell repertoires in COVID-19. Using immunoSEQ multiplex PCR, the repertoire was profiled, and TCRdb retains in-frame clones only, with some absent. In the table there are under 80,000 clones, around 83% of which are singletons. Sequenced sample: peripheral blood. The receptors here all came from a man aged 70 or older with active COVID-19.

The genes are TRBV5-6 and TRBJ1-6; D possibly corresponds to TRBD1 (6 bases). The germline V and J ends were trimmed by 0 bases and 7 bases, with 14 bases remaining between them. From germline, CDR1 is SGHDT and CDR2 YYEEEE. This CDR3 contains 16 residues. The CDR3 sequence: CASSLVVGAGNSPLHF. As DNA, the CDR3 is TGTGCCAGCAGCTTGGTTGTGGGGGCTGGGAATTCACCCCTCCACTTT.

This chain joins TRBV6-2 or TRBV6-3 and TRBJ1-1; TRBD1 might be the D (5 bases). CDR3 length: 13 amino acids. V lost 5 bases and J 3 bases, leaving 10 bases between the germline ends. Germline CDR1 reads MNHEY; CDR2 reads SVGEGT. The CDR3 reads CASSARGYTEAFF. CDR3 coding DNA: TGTGCCAGCAGTGCCCGGGGGTACACTGAAGCTTTCTTT.

The J gene is TRBJ1-5, the V gene TRBV30; 9 bases agree with TRBD1. V lost 0 bases, J lost 2 bases, and 17 bases stayed unmatched. CDR1 is GTSNPN, CDR2 SVGIG, per germline (reference sequence). There are 20 residues in the CDR3. CDR3 residues: CAWSVRPGTGRMVGNQPQHF. The CDR3 nucleotides are TGTGCCTGGAGTGTACGGCCGGGGACAGGGCGTATGGTGGGCAATCAGCCCCAGCATTTT. The full variable domain, with the rest looked up from reference TRBV30 and TRBJ1-5, is SQTIHQWPATLVQPVGSPLSLECTVEGTSNPNLYWYRQAAGRGLQLLFYSVGIGQISSEVPQNLSASRPQDRQFILSSKKLLLSDSGFYLCAWSVRPGTGRMVGNQPQHFGDGTRLSIL.

The rearrangement uses TRBV10-3 and TRBJ2-7; TRBD2 matches 13 bases. Germline V gene data show CDR1 as ENHRY and CDR2 as SYGVKD. The CDR3 is 15 amino acids. V lost 2 bases and J lost 5; bases outside the gene matches: 3. The CDR3 loop reads CAISEPGLAGDEQYF. Written as DNA, the CDR3 is TGTGCCATCAGTGAGCCTGGACTAGCGGGGGACGAGCAGTACTTC.

The chain employs TRBV19 and TRBJ2-5; 8 nucleotides match TRBD2. CDR1 is LNHDA and CDR2 is SQIVND in the germline V gene (reference sequence). The CDR3 length is 14 residues. Trimming removed 9 bases from V and 5 bases from J; junction bases left unmatched: 11. The CDR3 reads CASHPGGRLETQYF. CDR3 nucleotides: TGTGCCAGCCACCCTGGCGGGAGGTTGGAGACCCAGTACTTC.

V and J are TRBV18 and TRBJ2-2, with D possibly being TRBD2 (6 bases). The CDR3 extends over 15 amino acids. The V end was cut by 6 bases, the J end by 5 bases, with 16 bases between. CDR1 and CDR2 (germline): KGHSH, LQKENI. The CDR3 sequence is CASSIGGERTGELFF. The DNA of the CDR3 is TGTGCCAGCTCGATAGGAGGGGAAAGGACCGGGGAGCTGTTTTTT.

The chain carries TRBV18 and TRBJ2-7; D is uncertain. Germline values: CDR1 KGHSH, CDR2 LQKENI. This CDR3 spans 12 amino acids. Between the trimmed V and J ends, which lost 7 bases and 1 base, there was a span of 8 bases. This chain's CDR3 is CASLEKSYEQYF. In nucleotides, the CDR3 is TGTGCCAGCTTGGAGAAATCCTACGAGCAGTACTTC.

This chain links TRBV27 with TRBJ1-5; a weak D match, TRBD1 (6 bases). Between the trimmed V and J ends, which lost 6 bases and 5 bases, there was a span of 14 bases. The germline V gene encodes CDR1 MNHEY and CDR2 SMNVEV (reference sequence). The CDR3 spans 14 residues. The CDR3 here is CASSSTGDYQPQHF. The CDR3 region has the DNA TGTGCCAGCAGCTCGACAGGCGACTATCAGCCCCAGCATTTT.

The rearrangement joins TRBV7-8 to TRBJ2-7, with TRBD2 identical over 13 bases. The CDR3 length is 16 residues. Trimming at V came to 4 bases and at J to 0 bases, leaving 3 bases not matched to a gene. From germline, CDR1 is SGHVS and CDR2 FQNEAQ. In DNA, the CDR3 is TGTGCCAGCAGCTGGGGGACTAGCGGGGCCTCCTACGAGCAGTACTTC. As protein: CASSWGTSGASYEQYF.

The chain uses TRBV19 and TRBJ1-4; TRBD1 matches at 8 bases. The CDR3 runs 14 residues. The germline gives CDR1 LNHDA, CDR2 SQIVND (reference sequence). V dropped 7 bases and J dropped 8; count of bases not matched to a gene: 9. The CDR3 DNA follows: TGTGCCAGTACCCCGACAGGGGTTGTGGAAAAACTGTTTTTT. Amino acid sequence: CASTPTGVVEKLFF. The whole variable domain, remainder taken from reference TRBV19 and TRBJ1-4, is DGGITQSPKYLFRKEGQNVTLSCEQNLNHDAMYWYRQDPGQGLRLIYYSQIVNDFQKGDIAEGYSVSREKKESFPLTVTSAQKNPTAFYLCASTPTGVVEKLFFGSGTQLSVL.

J is TRBJ1-2 and V is TRBV5-7; TRBD1 might be the D (5 bases). TRBV5-7 is recorded as an ORF, its role being uncertain. The CDR3 covers 14 residues. V lost 3 bases and J lost 4, with 13 bases in between. CDR3 sequence: CASSSGQAFYGYTF. CDR3 coding DNA: TGTGCCAGCAGCTCCGGACAAGCGTTCTATGGCTACACCTTC.

This clone was found a few times. The chain carries TRBV4-2 and TRBJ1-1, with D hard to call. This CDR3 comprises 14 residues. The germline V and J ends were trimmed by 1 base and 2 bases, with 8 bases remaining between them. Germline V gives CDR1 LGHNA, CDR2 YNFKEQ. In DNA, the CDR3 is TGTGCCAGCAGCCAAGCGGCGGCCAACACTGAAGCTTTCTTT. It translates to CASSQAAANTEAFF.

The chain combines TRBV2 with TRBJ1-4; D perhaps matches TRBD1 (6 bases). The germline V gene encodes CDR1 SNHLY and CDR2 FYNNEI. Trimming removed 6 bases from V and 0 bases from J, with 11 bases in between. The CDR3 covers 15 residues. CDR3 sequence reads: CASRGASATNEKLFF. In DNA, the CDR3 is TGTGCCAGCAGGGGGGCGAGTGCAACTAATGAAAAACTGTTTTTT.

The chain has TRBV7-2 and TRBJ1-3, with a tentative D call TRBD1 (5 bases). The CDR3 consists of 16 residues. Between the trimmed V and J ends, which lost 1 base and 2 bases, there was a span of 12 bases. Germline loops: CDR1 SGHTA, CDR2 FQGNSA. CDR3 nucleotides: TGTGCCAGCAGCTTAGTGGTTGCAGGGCCTGGAAACACCATATATTTT. Its translation is CASSLVVAGPGNTIYF. Variable domain in full (rest from reference TRBV7-2 and TRBJ1-3): GAGVSQSPSNKVTEKGKDVELRCDPISGHTALYWYRQSLGQGLEFLIYFQGNSAPDKSGLPSDRFSAERTGGSVSTLTIQRTQQEDSAVYLCASSLVVAGPGNTIYFGEGSWLTVV.

The chain links TRBV12-5 to TRBJ2-5; 14 bases map to TRBD2. There are 18 residues in the CDR3. Looked up from germline, CDR1 is LGHNT and CDR2 is FRNRAP. V was clipped by 5 bases and J by 1 base; unmatched bases: 9. The DNA of the CDR3 is TGTGCTAGTGGTCCCCCCGGACTAGCGGGAGGAAGCCAAGAGACCCAGTACTTC. Amino acid sequence: CASGPPGLAGGSQETQYF.

This rearrangement joins TRBV28 to TRBJ2-7; 9 nucleotides agree with TRBD1. The CDR3 has 13 amino acids. The trim removed 7 bases at V and 4 bases at J, leaving 5 bases unmatched. Germline assignment: CDR1 MDHEN and CDR2 SYDVKM. In DNA, the CDR3 is TGTGCCAGCACGTGGACAGGGGTTTACGAGCAGTACTTC. Translating it yields CASTWTGVYEQYF.

The chain is built from TRBV5-6 and TRBJ2-7, with D maybe TRBD2 (6 bases). The CDR3 is 14 residues long. With 0 bases removed from V and 2 bases from J, the gap between germline ends came to 9 bases. CDR1 and CDR2 from the germline V gene are SGHDT and YYEEEE. The CDR3 reads CASSLGGGTYEQYF. The CDR3 region has the DNA TGTGCCAGCAGCTTGGGGGGCGGGACCTACGAGCAGTACTTC. Supplemented by reference TRBV5-6 and TRBJ2-7, the full variable domain reads DAGVTQSPTHLIKTRGQQVTLRCSPKSGHDTVSWYQQALGQGPQFIFQYYEEEERQRGNFPDRFSGHQFPNYSSELNVNALLLGDSALYLCASSLGGGTYEQYFGPGTRLTVT.

This clone is categorized as medium-sized. The chain joins TRBV6-4 to TRBJ1-6, with a possible D match to TRBD1 (6 bases). V was cut by 2 bases and J by 6 bases, with 17 bases left in between. The germline V gene encodes CDR1 MRHNA and CDR2 SNTAGT. CDR3 length: 17 amino acids. CDR3 nucleotides: TGTGCCAGCAGTGACCGGGGACACCCCGGGGTTAATTCACCCCTCCACTTT. Its translation is CASSDRGHPGVNSPLHF.